This is a list of T cell receptor beta chains from one sample in a study of identical twins. TCRdb re-derived calls from the 5' RACE reads in MiXCR, one entry per CDR3 protein. The data contain roughly 350,000 distinct CDR3 sequences, approximately 13% of them singletons. These same data were also listed under a study on yellow fever vaccine responses in identical twins.

Sequencing input: CD8+ T cells sorted from blood. The origin of the receptors is a woman aged 18-29 years in good health. Both conserved end residues are part of each CDR3. The D gene is left open where the match is weak. The size of a clone is reported for some rows only, either as once, few or many, or as a class for expanded clones.

clone_size: few; v_call: TRBV5-1; j_call: TRBJ2-5; cdr3_length: 15; d_call: TRBD2; cdr3_aa: CASSHGTSGGETQYF; cdr3_nt: TGCGCCAGCAGCCACGGGACTAGCGGGGGAGAGACCCAGTACTTC
clone_size: many; v_call: TRBV6-1; j_call: TRBJ1-2; cdr3_length: 13; d_call: TRBD1; cdr3_aa: CASSPGTVYGYTF; cdr3_nt: TGTGCCAGCAGCCCCGGGACAGTCTATGGCTACACCTTC
clone_size: many; v_call: TRBV7-8; j_call: TRBJ1-5; cdr3_length: 14; d_call: .; cdr3_aa: CASSLEASNQPQHF; cdr3_nt: TGTGCCAGCAGCTTAGAGGCCAGCAATCAGCCCCAGCATTTT
clone_size: .; v_call: TRBV12-3/TRBV12-4; j_call: TRBJ2-3; cdr3_length: 13; d_call: .; cdr3_aa: CASSLARRDTQYF; cdr3_nt: TGTGCCAGCAGTTTAGCGCGAAGAGATACGCAGTATTTT
clone_size: few; v_call: TRBV4-2; j_call: TRBJ2-3; cdr3_length: 18; d_call: TRBD2; cdr3_aa: CASSQHLGTSGGTDTQYF; cdr3_nt: TGTGCCAGCAGCCAGCACCTCGGGACTAGCGGGGGCACAGATACGCAGTATTTT
clone_size: .; v_call: TRBV4-1; j_call: TRBJ2-1; cdr3_length: 17; d_call: TRBD2; cdr3_aa: CASSQLPGTSSYNEQFF; cdr3_nt: TGCGCCAGCAGCCAATTACCCGGGACTAGTTCCTACAATGAGCAGTTCTTC
clone_size: few; v_call: TRBV10-3; j_call: TRBJ2-7; cdr3_length: 18; d_call: .; cdr3_aa: CAISGGNLSGTYSYEQYF; cdr3_nt: TGTGCCATCAGTGGGGGTAATCTTTCCGGGACCTACTCCTACGAGCAGTACTTC
clone_size: many; v_call: TRBV15; j_call: TRBJ2-5; cdr3_length: 17; d_call: .; cdr3_aa: CATSRDPAGRYQETQYF; cdr3_nt: TGTGCCACCAGCAGAGATCCGGCGGGGCGGTACCAAGAGACCCAGTACTTC
clone_size: many; v_call: TRBV7-6; j_call: TRBJ2-1; cdr3_length: 13; d_call: .; cdr3_aa: CASSLGTTNEQFF; cdr3_nt: TGTGCCAGCAGCTTAGGGACGACCAATGAGCAGTTCTTC
clone_size: .; v_call: TRBV3-1; j_call: TRBJ2-2; cdr3_length: 17; d_call: .; cdr3_aa: CDSSQDLWRGTTGELFF; cdr3_nt: TGTGACAGCAGCCAAGATCTATGGAGAGGAACCACCGGGGAGCTGTTTTTT
clone_size: .; v_call: TRBV29-1; j_call: TRBJ2-1; cdr3_length: 15; d_call: TRBD2; cdr3_aa: CSAPGLAGGRNEQFF; cdr3_nt: TGCAGCGCCCCCGGACTAGCGGGAGGGCGGAATGAGCAGTTCTTC
clone_size: .; v_call: TRBV7-6; j_call: TRBJ2-7; cdr3_length: 17; d_call: TRBD2; cdr3_aa: CASSLAIGTSGSYEQYF; cdr3_nt: TGTGCCAGCAGCTTAGCGATTGGTACTAGCGGGAGCTACGAGCAGTACTTC
clone_size: few; v_call: TRBV2; j_call: TRBJ2-3; cdr3_length: 15; d_call: .; cdr3_aa: CASSEEAASTDTQYF; cdr3_nt: TGTGCCAGCAGTGAAGAAGCGGCCAGCACAGATACGCAGTATTTT
clone_size: .; v_call: TRBV15; j_call: TRBJ2-7; cdr3_length: 15; d_call: TRBD2; cdr3_aa: CATSSQSGSSYEQYF; cdr3_nt: TGTGCCACCAGCAGTCAGAGCGGGAGTTCCTACGAGCAGTACTTC
clone_size: few; v_call: TRBV27; j_call: TRBJ2-7; cdr3_length: 15; d_call: .; cdr3_aa: CASSYQGDSSYEQYF; cdr3_nt: TGTGCCAGCAGTTATCAGGGGGACTCCTCCTACGAGCAGTACTTC
clone_size: .; v_call: TRBV7-9; j_call: TRBJ2-1; cdr3_length: 17; d_call: .; cdr3_aa: CASSWVPDSSSYNEQFF; cdr3_nt: TGTGCCAGCAGCTGGGTTCCGGACAGTAGCTCCTACAATGAGCAGTTCTTC
clone_size: .; v_call: TRBV6-5; j_call: TRBJ2-5; cdr3_length: 15; d_call: .; cdr3_aa: CASSYWQGIGETQYF; cdr3_nt: TGTGCCAGCAGTTATTGGCAGGGGATAGGAGAGACCCAGTACTTC
clone_size: once; v_call: TRBV20-1; j_call: TRBJ2-1; cdr3_length: 13; d_call: .; cdr3_aa: CSAAQGDHNEQFF; cdr3_nt: TGCAGTGCCGCACAGGGAGATCACAATGAGCAGTTCTTC
clone_size: few; v_call: TRBV12-3/TRBV12-4; j_call: TRBJ2-1; cdr3_length: 16; d_call: TRBD2; cdr3_aa: CASSSSTSGSYNEQFF; cdr3_nt: TGTGCCAGCAGTTCCTCCACTAGCGGGAGCTACAATGAGCAGTTCTTC
clone_size: few; v_call: TRBV20-1; j_call: TRBJ2-1; cdr3_length: 15; d_call: .; cdr3_aa: CSAAPFRWGGNEQFF; cdr3_nt: TGCAGTGCTGCCCCCTTTCGGTGGGGCGGCAATGAGCAGTTCTTC
clone_size: .; v_call: TRBV7-8; j_call: TRBJ1-5; cdr3_length: 16; d_call: .; cdr3_aa: CASSLERSYSNQPQHF; cdr3_nt: TGTGCCAGCAGCTTAGAGCGCAGTTATAGCAATCAGCCCCAGCATTTT
clone_size: few; v_call: TRBV27; j_call: TRBJ2-2; cdr3_length: 20; d_call: TRBD2; cdr3_aa: CASSGDDGDLAGTNTGELFF; cdr3_nt: TGTGCCAGCAGTGGGGATGACGGTGACCTAGCGGGGACTAACACCGGGGAGCTGTTTTTT
clone_size: few; v_call: TRBV27; j_call: TRBJ2-1; cdr3_length: 13; d_call: .; cdr3_aa: CASTRGPGNEQFF; cdr3_nt: TGTGCCAGCACCCGGGGACCTGGCAATGAGCAGTTCTTC
clone_size: many; v_call: TRBV5-1; j_call: TRBJ2-7; cdr3_length: 15; d_call: TRBD2; cdr3_aa: CASSRLAGDTYEQYF; cdr3_nt: TGCGCCAGCAGCCGACTAGCGGGAGATACCTACGAGCAGTACTTC
clone_size: .; v_call: TRBV27; j_call: TRBJ2-1; cdr3_length: 13; d_call: .; cdr3_aa: CASSLTPVNEQFF; cdr3_nt: TGTGCCAGCAGTTTAACACCCGTCAATGAGCAGTTCTTC
clone_size: .; v_call: TRBV9; j_call: TRBJ2-5; cdr3_length: 12; d_call: TRBD1; cdr3_aa: CASRGTGETQYF; cdr3_nt: TGTGCCAGCAGGGGGACAGGGGAGACCCAGTACTTC
clone_size: .; v_call: TRBV6-1; j_call: TRBJ1-2; cdr3_length: 12; d_call: .; cdr3_aa: CAIAGPYYGYTF; cdr3_nt: TGTGCCATCGCAGGGCCCTACTATGGCTACACCTTC
clone_size: few; v_call: TRBV3-1; j_call: TRBJ2-1; cdr3_length: 17; d_call: .; cdr3_aa: CASSQAIGGARNNEQFF; cdr3_nt: TGTGCCAGCAGCCAAGCGATTGGCGGGGCGCGGAACAATGAGCAGTTCTTC